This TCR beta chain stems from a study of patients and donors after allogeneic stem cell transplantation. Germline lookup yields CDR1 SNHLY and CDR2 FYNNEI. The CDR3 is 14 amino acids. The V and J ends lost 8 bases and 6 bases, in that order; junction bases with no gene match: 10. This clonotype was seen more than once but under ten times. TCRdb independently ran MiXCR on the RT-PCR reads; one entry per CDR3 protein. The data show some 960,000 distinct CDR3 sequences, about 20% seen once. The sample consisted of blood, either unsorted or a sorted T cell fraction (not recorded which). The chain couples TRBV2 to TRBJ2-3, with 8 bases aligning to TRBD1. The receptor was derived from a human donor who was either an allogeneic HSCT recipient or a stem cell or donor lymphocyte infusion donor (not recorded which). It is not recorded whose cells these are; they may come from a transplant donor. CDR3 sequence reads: CASDTTGVVDTQYF. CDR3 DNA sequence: TGTGCCAGCGACACGACAGGGGTGGTTGATACGCAGTATTTT.